The source of this TCR beta chain is a study of cytomegalovirus exposure and HLA in healthy donors. On the study more broadly: Early on, a data release was issued that held some 85 million unique TCRs from HLA-typed donors. Whole-study results and caveats: Usually a TCR sequence was rare, but some public TCRs were found in many donors. As was reported, the classifier diagnosed cytomegalovirus status with high specificity and sensitivity.

The CDR3 runs to 17 residues. From germline, CDR1 is MGHDK and CDR2 SYGVNS. The ends lost 1 base at V and 3 bases at J; junction bases unmatched: 12. The PCR was carried out with 60 Vbeta primers and 13 Jbeta primers. Clones were read by immunoSEQ multiplex PCR, and TCRdb kept only the in-frame ones, dropping some. The sample data list approximately 110,000 clones. In regard to this clone: As yet, its antigen is unknown.

As for the donors, each was a healthy bone marrow donor. Sequencing was done on a sample of PBMCs. The sequence was collected from a man aged 30 to 45 in good health and CMV-seronegative. V and J are TRBV25-1 and TRBJ2-7, with TRBD2 identical over 7 bases. Written as DNA, the CDR3 is TGTGCCAGCAGTGAATTTGGGGAGAAGCGGGAAAGCTACGAGCAGTACTTC. This gives the protein CASSEFGEKRESYEQYF.